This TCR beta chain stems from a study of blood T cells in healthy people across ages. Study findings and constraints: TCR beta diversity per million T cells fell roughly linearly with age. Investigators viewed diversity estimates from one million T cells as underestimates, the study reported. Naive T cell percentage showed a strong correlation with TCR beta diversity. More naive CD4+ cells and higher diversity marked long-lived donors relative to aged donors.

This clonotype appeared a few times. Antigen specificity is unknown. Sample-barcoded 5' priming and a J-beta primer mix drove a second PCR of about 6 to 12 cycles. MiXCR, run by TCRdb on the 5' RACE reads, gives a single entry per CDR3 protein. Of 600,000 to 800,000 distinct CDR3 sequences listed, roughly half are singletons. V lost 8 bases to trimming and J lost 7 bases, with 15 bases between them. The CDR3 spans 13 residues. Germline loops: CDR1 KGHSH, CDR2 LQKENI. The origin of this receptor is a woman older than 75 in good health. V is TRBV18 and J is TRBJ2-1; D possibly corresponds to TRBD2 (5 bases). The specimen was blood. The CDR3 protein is CASADGIENEQFF. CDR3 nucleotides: TGTGCCAGCGCAGACGGGATCGAGAATGAGCAGTTCTTC.